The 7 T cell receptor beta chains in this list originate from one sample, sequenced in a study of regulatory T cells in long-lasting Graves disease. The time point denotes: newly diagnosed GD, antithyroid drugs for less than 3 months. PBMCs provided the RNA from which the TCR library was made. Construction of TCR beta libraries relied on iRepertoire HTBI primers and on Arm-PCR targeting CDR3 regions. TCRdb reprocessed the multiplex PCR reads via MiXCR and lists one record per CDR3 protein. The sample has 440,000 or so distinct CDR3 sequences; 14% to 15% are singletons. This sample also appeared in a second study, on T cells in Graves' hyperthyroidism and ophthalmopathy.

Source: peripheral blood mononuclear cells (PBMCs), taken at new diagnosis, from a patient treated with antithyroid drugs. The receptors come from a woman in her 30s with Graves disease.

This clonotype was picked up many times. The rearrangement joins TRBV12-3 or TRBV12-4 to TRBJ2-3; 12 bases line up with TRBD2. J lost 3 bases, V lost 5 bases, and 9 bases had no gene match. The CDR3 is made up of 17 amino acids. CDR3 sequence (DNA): TGTGCCAGCAGTCGACTAGCGGGAGTTGAAAGGACAGATACGCAGTATTTT. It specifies CASSRLAGVERTDTQYF.

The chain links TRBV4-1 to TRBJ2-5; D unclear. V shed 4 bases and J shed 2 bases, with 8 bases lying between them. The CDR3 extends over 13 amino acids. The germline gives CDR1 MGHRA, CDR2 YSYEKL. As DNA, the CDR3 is TGCGCCAGCAGCCGATGGGTTCAAGAGACCCAGTACTTC. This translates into CASSRWVQETQYF.

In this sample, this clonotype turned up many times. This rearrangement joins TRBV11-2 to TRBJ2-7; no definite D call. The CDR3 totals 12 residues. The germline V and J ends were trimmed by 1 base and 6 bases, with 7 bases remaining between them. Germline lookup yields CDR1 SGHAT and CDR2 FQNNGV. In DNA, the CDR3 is TGTGCCAGCAGCTTAGTAGGGTTCGAGCAGTACTTC. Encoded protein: CASSLVGFEQYF.

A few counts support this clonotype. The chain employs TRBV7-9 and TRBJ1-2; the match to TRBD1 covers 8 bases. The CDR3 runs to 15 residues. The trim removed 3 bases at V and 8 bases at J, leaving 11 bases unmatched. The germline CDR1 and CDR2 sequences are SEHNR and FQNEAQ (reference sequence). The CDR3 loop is CASSFFSGTGEGYTF. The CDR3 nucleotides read TGTGCCAGCAGCTTCTTCTCCGGGACAGGAGAGGGCTACACCTTC.

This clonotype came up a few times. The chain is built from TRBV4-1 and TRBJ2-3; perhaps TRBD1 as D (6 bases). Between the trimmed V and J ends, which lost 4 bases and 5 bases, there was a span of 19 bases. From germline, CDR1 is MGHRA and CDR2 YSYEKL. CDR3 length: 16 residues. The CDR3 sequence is CASSPQGRVGVDTQYF. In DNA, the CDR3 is TGCGCCAGCAGCCCCCAGGGGAGAGTCGGGGTAGATACGCAGTATTTT.

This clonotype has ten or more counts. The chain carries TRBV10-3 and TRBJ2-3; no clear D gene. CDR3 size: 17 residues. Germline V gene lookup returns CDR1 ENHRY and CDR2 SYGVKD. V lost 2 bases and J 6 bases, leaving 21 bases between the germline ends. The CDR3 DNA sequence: TGTGCCATCAGTGAGCGTGGCGGAACCTCCTGGCGGGATACGCAGTATTTT. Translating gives CAISERGGTSWRDTQYF.

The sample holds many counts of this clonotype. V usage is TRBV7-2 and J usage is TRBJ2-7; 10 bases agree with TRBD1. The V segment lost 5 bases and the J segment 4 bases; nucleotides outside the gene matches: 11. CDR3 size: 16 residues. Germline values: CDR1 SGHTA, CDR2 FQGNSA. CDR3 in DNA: TGTGCCAGCAGCCCCTACCTGGGACAGGGGAAATACGAGCAGTACTTC. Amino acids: CASSPYLGQGKYEQYF. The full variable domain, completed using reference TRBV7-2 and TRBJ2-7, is GAGVSQSPSNKVTEKGKDVELRCDPISGHTALYWYRQSLGQGLEFLIYFQGNSAPDKSGLPSDRFSAERTGGSVSTLTIQRTQQEDSAVYLCASSPYLGQGKYEQYFGPGTRLTVT.